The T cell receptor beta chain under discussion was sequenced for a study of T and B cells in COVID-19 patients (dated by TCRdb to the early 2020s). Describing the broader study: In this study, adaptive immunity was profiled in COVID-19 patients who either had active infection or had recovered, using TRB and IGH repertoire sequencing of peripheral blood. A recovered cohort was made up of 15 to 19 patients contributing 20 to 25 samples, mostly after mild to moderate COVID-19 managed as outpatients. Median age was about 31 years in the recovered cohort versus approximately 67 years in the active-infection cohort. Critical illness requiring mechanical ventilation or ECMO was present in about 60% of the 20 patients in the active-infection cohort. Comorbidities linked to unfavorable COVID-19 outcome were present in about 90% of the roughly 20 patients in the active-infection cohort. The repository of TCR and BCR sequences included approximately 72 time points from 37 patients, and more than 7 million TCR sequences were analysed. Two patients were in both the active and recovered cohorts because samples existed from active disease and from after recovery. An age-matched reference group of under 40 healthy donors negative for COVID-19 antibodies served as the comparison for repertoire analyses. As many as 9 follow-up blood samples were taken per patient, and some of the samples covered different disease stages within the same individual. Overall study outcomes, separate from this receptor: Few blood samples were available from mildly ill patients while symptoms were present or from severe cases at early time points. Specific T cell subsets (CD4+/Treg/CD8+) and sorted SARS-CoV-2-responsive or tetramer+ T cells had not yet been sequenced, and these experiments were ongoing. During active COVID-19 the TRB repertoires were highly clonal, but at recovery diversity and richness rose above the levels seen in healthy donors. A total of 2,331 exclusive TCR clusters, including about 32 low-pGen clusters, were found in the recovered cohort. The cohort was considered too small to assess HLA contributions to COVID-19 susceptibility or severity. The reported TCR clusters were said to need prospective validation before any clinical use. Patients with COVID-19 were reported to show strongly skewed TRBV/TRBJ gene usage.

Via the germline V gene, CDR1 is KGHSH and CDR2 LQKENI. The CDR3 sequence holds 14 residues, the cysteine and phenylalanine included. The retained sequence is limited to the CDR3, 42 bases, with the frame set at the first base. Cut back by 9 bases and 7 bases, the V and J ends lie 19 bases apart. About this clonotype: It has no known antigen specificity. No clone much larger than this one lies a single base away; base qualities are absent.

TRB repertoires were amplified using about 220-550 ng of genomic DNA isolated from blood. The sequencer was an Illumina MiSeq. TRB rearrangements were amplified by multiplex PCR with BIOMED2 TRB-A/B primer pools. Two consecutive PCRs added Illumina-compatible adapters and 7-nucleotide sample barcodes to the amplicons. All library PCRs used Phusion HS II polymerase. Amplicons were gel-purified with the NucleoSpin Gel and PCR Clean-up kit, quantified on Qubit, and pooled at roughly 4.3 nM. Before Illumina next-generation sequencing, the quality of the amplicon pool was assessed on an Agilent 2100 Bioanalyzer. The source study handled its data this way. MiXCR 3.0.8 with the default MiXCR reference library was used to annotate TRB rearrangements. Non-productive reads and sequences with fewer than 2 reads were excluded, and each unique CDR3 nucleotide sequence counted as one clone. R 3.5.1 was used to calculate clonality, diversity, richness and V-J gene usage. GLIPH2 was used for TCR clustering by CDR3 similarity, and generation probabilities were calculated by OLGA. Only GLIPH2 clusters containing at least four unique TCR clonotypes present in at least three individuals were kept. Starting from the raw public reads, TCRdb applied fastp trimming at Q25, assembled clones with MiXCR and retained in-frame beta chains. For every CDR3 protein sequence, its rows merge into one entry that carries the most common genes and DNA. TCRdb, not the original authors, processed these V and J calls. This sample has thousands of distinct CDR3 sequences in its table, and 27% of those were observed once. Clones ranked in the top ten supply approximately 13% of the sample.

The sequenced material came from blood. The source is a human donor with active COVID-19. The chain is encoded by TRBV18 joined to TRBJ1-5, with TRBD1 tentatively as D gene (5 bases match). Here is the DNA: TGTGCCAGTCAGCCCGGGGGAGGTGAGCAGCCCCAGCATTTT. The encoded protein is CASQPGGGEQPQHF.